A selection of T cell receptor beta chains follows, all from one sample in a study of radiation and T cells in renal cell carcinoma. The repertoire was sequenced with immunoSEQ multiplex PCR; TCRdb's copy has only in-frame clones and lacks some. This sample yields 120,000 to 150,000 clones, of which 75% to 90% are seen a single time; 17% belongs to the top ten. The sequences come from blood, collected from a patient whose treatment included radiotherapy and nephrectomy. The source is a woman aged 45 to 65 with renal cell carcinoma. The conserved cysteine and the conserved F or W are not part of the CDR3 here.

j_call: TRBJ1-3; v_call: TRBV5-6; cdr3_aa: ASSAGWGGGNTIY
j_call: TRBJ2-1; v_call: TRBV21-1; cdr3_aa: ASSKGGSGISYFEQF
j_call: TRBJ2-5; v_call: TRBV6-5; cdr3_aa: ASSYSIRGGETQY
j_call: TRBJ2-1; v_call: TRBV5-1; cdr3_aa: ASSLVQDSYNEQF
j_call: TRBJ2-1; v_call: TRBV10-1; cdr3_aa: ASSPGLAGVFEQF
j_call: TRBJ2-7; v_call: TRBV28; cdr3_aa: ASSPTSGSSYEQY
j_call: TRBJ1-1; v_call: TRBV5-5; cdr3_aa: ASSFPGAMNTEAF
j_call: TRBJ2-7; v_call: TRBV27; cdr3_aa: ASSHGTLLSYEQY
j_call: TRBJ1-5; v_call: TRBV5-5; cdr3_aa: ASSLTVRGGDQPQH
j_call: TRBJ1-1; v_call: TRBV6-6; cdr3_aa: ASSYDPGRRNTEAF
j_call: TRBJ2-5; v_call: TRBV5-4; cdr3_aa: ASSFGQGLAGGQETQY
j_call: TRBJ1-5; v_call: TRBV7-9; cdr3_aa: ASSLERSDQPQH
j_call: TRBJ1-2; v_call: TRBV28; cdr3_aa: ASRQGYGTINYGYT
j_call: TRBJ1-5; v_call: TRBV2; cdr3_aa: ASGSRGEFLQPQH
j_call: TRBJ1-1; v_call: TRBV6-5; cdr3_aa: ASSAMNTEAF
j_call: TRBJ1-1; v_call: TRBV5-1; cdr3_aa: ASSPAGGEGVEAF
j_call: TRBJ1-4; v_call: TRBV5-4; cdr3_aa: ASSSTGGTNEKLF
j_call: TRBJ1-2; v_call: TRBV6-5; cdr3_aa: ASSYRTGKDYGYT
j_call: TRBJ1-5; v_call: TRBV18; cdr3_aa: ASSSGVGNQPQH
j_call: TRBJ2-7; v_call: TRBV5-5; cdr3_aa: ASSLKLRHPYEQY
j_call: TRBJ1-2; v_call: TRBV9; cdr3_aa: ASSPPAPGYT
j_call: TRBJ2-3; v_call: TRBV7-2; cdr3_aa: ASSLVGQGGADTQY
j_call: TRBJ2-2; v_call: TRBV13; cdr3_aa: ASSLGTANTGELF
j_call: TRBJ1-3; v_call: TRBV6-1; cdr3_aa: ASRETHSGNTIY
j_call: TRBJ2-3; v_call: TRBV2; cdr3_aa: ASTSDPDTQY
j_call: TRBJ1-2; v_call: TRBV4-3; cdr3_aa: ASSQDRDDLGNYGYT